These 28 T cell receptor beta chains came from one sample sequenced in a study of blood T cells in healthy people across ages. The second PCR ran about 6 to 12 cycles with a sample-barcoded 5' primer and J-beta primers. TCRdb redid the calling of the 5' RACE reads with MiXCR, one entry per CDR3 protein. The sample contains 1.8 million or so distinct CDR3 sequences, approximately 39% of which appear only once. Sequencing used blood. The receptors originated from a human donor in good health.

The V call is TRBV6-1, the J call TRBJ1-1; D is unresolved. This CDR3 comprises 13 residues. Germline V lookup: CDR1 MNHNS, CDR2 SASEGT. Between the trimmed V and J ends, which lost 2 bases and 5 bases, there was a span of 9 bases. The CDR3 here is CASSESLGTEAFF. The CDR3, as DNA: TGTGCCAGCAGTGAATCTTTGGGGACTGAAGCTTTCTTT.

The CDR3 sequence: CAISESNRLADGYTF. CDR3 in DNA: TGTGCCATCAGTGAGTCGAATCGGTTGGCCGATGGCTACACCTTC. V is TRBV10-3 and J is TRBJ1-2; D is unresolved. Germline CDR1 is ENHRY and CDR2 is SYGVKD. Between the trimmed V and J ends, which lost 0 bases and 6 bases, there was a span of 14 bases. The CDR3 is made up of 15 amino acids.

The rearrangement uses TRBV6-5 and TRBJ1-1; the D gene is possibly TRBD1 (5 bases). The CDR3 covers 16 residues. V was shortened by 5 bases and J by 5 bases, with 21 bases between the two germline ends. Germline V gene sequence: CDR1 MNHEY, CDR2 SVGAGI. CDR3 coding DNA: TGTGCCAGCAGTAAACCCGGGGACGTCGCGGCAACTGAAGCTTTCTTT. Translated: CASSKPGDVAATEAFF.

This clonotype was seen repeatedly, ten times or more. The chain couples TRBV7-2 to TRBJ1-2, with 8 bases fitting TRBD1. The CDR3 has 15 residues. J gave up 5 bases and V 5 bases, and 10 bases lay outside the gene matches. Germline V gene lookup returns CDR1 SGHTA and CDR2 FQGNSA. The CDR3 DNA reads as TGTGCCAGCAGCCAACAGACAGGGGAGAGATATGGCTACACCTTC. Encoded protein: CASSQQTGERYGYTF.

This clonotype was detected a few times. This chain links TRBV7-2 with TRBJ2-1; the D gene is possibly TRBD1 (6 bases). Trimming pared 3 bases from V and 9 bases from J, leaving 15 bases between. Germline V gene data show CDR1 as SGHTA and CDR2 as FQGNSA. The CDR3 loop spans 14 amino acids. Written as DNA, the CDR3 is TGTGCCAGCAGCTTGAACAGGGCCAATAGTGAGCAGTTCTTC. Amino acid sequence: CASSLNRANSEQFF.

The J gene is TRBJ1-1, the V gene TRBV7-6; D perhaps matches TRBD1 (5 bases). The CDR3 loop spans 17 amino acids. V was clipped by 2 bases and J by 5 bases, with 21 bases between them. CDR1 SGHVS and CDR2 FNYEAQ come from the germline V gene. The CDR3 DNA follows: TGTGCCAGCAGCTTATATGCCCCGCCAGGGATCGGGACTGAAGCTTTCTTT. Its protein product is CASSLYAPPGIGTEAFF.

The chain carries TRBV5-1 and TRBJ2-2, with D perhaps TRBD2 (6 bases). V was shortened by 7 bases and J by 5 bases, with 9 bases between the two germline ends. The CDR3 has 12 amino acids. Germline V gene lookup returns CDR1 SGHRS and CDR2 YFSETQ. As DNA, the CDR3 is TGCGCCAGCCACAGCGGGACCGGGGAGCTGTTTTTT. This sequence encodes CASHSGTGELFF.

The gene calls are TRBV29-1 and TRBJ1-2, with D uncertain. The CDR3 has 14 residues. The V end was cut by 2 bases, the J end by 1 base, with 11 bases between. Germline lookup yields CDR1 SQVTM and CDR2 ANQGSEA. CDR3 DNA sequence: TGCAGCGTTGAACGCAGCGACCTTAACTATGGCTACACCTTC. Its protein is CSVERSDLNYGYTF.

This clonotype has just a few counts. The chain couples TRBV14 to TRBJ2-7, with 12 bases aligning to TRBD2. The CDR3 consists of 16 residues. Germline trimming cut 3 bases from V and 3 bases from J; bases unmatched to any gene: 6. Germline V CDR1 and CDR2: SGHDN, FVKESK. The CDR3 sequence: CASSQDGTSGYYEQYF. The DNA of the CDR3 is TGTGCCAGCAGCCAGGACGGGACTAGCGGGTACTACGAGCAGTACTTC.

The CDR3 DNA follows: TGTGCCAGCAGCCCCCGGGACAGGGATTATGTTGAAGCTTTCTTT. This sequence encodes CASSPRDRDYVEAFF. V usage is TRBV7-9 and J usage is TRBJ1-1, with 9 bases identical to TRBD1. This CDR3 comprises 15 residues. The J segment lost 7 bases and the V segment lost 5 bases, leaving 11 bases of the junction unmatched. Germline CDR1 SEHNR, CDR2 FQNEAQ (reference sequence).

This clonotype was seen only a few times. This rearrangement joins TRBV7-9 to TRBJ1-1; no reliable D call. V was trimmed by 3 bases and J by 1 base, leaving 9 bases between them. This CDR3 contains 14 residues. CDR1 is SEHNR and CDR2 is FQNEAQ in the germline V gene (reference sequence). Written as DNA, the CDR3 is TGTGCCAGCAGCTTTTCGGGCACGAACACTGAAGCTTTCTTT. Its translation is CASSFSGTNTEAFF.

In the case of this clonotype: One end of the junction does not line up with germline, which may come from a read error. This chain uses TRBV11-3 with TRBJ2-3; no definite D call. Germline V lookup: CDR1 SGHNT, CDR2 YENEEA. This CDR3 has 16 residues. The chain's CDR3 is CAGSLGEVEDTDTQYF. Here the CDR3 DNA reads TGTGCCGGCAGCTTAGGAGAGGTAGAGGACACAGATACGCAGTATTTT. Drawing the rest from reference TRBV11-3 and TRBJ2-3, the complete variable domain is EAGVVQSPRYKIIEKKQPVAFWCNPISGHNTLYWYLQNLGQGPELLIRYENEEAVDDSQLPKDRFSAERLKGVDSTLKIQPAELGDSAVYLCAGSLGEVEDTDTQYFGPGTRLTVL.

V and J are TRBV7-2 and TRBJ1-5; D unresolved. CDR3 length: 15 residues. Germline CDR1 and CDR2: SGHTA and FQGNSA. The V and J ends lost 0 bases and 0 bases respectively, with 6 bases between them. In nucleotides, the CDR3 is TGTGCCAGCAGCTTAGCGGGGATTAGCAATCAGCCCCAGCATTTT. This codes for CASSLAGISNQPQHF.

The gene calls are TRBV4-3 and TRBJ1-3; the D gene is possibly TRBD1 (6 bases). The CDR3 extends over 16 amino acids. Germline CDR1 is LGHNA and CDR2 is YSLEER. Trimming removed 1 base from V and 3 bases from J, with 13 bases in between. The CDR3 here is CASSQAPGHGGNTIYF. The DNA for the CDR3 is TGCGCCAGCAGCCAAGCCCCGGGACACGGTGGAAACACCATATATTTT.

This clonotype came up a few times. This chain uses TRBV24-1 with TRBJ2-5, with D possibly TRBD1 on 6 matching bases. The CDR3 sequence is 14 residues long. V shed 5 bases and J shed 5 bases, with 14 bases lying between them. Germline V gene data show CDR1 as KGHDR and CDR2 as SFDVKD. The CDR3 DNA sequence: TGTGCCACCAGTGTTGGGGGCAGGGTTGAGACCCAGTACTTC. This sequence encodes CATSVGGRVETQYF.

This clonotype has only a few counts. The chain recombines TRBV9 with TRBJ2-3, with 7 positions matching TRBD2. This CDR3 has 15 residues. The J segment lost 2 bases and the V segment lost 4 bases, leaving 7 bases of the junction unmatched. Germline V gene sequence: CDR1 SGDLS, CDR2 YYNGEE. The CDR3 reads CASSPSGADTDTQYF. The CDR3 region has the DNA TGTGCCAGCAGCCCGAGCGGGGCCGACACAGATACGCAGTATTTT.

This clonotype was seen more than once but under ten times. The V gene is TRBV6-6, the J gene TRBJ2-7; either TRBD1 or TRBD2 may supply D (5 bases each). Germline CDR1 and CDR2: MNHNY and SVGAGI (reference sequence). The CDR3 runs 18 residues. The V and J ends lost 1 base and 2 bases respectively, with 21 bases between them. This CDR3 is CASSYFLGVGDPTYEQYF. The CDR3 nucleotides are TGTGCCAGCAGTTACTTCTTGGGGGTTGGGGACCCTACCTACGAGCAGTACTTC.

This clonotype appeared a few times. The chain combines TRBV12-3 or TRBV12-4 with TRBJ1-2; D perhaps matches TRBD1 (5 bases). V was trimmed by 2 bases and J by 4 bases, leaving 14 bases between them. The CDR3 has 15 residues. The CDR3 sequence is CASSLSAQGLYGYTF. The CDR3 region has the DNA TGTGCCAGCAGTTTATCCGCCCAGGGCCTCTATGGCTACACCTTC.

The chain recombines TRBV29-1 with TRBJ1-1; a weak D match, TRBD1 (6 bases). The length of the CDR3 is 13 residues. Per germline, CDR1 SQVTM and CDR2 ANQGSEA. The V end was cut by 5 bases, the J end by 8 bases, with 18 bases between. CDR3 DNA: TGCAGCGTTCTCGGGACATTCGAAGTGGAAGCTTTCTTT. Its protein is CSVLGTFEVEAFF.

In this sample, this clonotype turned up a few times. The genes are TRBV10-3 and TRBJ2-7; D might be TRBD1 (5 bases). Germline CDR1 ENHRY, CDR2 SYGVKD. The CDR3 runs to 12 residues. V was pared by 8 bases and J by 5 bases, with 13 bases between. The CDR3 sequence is CAIGQGDHEQYF. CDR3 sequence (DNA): TGTGCCATCGGGCAGGGCGACCACGAGCAGTACTTC.

In DNA form, the CDR3 reads TGTGCCAGCAGTCAGGGGCCAGCTAACACTGAAGCTTTCTTT. Translated, it gives CASSQGPANTEAFF. The rearrangement joins TRBV6-6 to TRBJ1-1; D is perhaps TRBD1 (6 bases). Germline V CDR1 and CDR2: MNHNY, SVGAGI (reference sequence). Trimming left V 5 bases short and J 2 bases short, with 12 bases between. The length of the CDR3 is 14 residues.

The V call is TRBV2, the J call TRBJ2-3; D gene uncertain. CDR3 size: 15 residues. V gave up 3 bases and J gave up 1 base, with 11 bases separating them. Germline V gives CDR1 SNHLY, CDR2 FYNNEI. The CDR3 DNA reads TGTGCCAGCAGTGACCCCGGGTCCGGCACAGATACGCAGTATTTT. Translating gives CASSDPGSGTDTQYF.

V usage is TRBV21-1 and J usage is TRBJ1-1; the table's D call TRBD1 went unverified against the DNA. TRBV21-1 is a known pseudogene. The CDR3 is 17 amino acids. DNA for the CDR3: TGTGCCAGCAGCAAAGGTGGGAGACAGGGGCCGGACACTGAAGCTTTCTTT. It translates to CASSKGGRQGPDTEAFF.

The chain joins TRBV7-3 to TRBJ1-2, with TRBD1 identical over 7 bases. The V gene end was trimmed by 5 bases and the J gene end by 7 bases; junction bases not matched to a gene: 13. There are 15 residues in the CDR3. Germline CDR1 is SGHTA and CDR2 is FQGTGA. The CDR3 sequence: CASSPRAQGVSGYTF. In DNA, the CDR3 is TGTGCCAGCAGCCCAAGGGCGCAGGGGGTCTCTGGCTACACCTTC.

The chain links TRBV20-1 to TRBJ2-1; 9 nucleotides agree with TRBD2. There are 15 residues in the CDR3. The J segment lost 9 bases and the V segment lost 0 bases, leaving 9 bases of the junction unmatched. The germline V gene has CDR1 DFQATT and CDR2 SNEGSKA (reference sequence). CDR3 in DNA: TGCAGTGCTAGAGATCGGGTTAGCGGGGGAGGTGAGCAGTTCTTC. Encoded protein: CSARDRVSGGGEQFF.

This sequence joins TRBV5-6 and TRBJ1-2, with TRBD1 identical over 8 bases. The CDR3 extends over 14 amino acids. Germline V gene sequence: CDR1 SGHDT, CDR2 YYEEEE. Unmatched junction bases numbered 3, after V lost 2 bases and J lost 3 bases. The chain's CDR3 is CASSFVDRDYGYTF. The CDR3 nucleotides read TGTGCCAGCAGCTTCGTGGACAGGGACTATGGCTACACCTTC.

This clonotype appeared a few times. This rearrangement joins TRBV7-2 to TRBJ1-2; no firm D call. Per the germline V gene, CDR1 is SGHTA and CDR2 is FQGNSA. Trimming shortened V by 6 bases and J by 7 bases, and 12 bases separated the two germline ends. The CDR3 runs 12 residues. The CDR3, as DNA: TGTGCCAGCAGACAAAACGAGTTTGGCTACACCTTC. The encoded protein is CASRQNEFGYTF.

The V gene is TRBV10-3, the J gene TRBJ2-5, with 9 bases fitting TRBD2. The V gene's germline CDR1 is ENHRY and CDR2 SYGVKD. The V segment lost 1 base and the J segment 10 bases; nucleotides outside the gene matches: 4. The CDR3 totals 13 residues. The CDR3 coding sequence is TGTGCCATCAGTGAGTACGGGACTAGCCTCCAGTACTTC. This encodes CAISEYGTSLQYF.